This T cell receptor (beta chain) stems from a study of regulatory dendritic cells for organ transplantation. FACS sorted CD4+ or CD8+ T cells into CD45RA+ naive and CD45RO+ memory. Study conclusions and caveats: Memory T cells were less diverse than naive, with memory CD8+ most oligoclonal.

A word on this clone: The antigen is undetermined.

Data came from immunoSEQ multiplex PCR; TCRdb stores just in-frame clones and leaves some out. The sample carries about 34,000 clones, 70% to 90% recorded once. Sequencing was done on a sample of naive CD4+ T cells from blood. This sample's subset: CD45RA+ naive T cells. The TCR originated in a human donor in good health.

The CDR3 DNA reads as TGCGCCAGCAGCTTGGATATTTCCTACGAGCAGTACTTC. This translates into CASSLDISYEQYF. This sequence joins TRBV5-1 and TRBJ2-7; no clear D. CDR3 length: 13 amino acids. Germline-derived CDR1 and CDR2 are SGHRS and YFSETQ. V lost 0 bases, J lost 1 base, and 5 bases lay in between.